These T cell receptor beta chains were read from a single sample in a study of CD8+ T cells in alopecia areata. Clones were sequenced by immunoSEQ multiplex PCR, and TCRdb holds only the in-frame ones, with some missing. The sample includes about 290,000 clones, roughly 60% seen only once; the top ten take under 2%. Material: CD4+ T cells sorted from blood, obtained at week 24, from a patient treated with tofacitinib. Receptors were obtained from a human donor with alopecia areata. Each CDR3 is given with its conserved first and last residue. D genes are given only for firm matches. Clone size, where shown, is once, few, many, or a class for clones that have expanded.

j_gene | d_gene | abundance | v_gene | CDR3nt | CDR3aa
TRBJ2-3 | . | . | TRBV30 | TGTGCCTGGAGTGTGTCGATAGATACGCAGTATTTT | CAWSVSIDTQYF
TRBJ1-2 | . | . | TRBV6-5 | TGTGCCAGCACTCAATTGCCGTCCTATGGCTACACCTTC | CASTQLPSYGYTF
TRBJ2-1 | TRBD2 | . | TRBV27 | TGTGCCAGCAGTTTTGGAGGGACTAGCGGCAATGAGCAGTTCTTC | CASSFGGTSGNEQFF
TRBJ1-1 | . | few | TRBV7-2 | TGTGCCAGCAGCTTATCAGGGGAAGCTTTCTTT | CASSLSGEAFF
TRBJ2-5 | . | . | TRBV11-2 | TGTGCCAGCAGCCCCTACGACAGGCCTTGGGAGACCCAGTACTTC | CASSPYDRPWETQYF
TRBJ2-2 | TRBD1 | . | TRBV15 | TGTGCCACCAGCAGGGACAGGGGAACCGGGGAGCTGTTTTTT | CATSRDRGTGELFF
TRBJ1-5 | TRBD1 | once | TRBV27 | TGTGCCAGCAGTCCCCGACAGGGTAATCAGCCCCAGCATTTT | CASSPRQGNQPQHF
TRBJ2-5 | TRBD2 | . | TRBV4-3 | TGCGCCAGCAGCCCTAGCGGCGGGGCGGAGACCCAGTACTTC | CASSPSGGAETQYF
TRBJ1-1 | . | few | TRBV15 | TGTGCCACCAGCAGAGAGGTGGCAGGGAGCACTGAAGCTTTCTTT | CATSREVAGSTEAFF
TRBJ2-6 | TRBD1 | . | TRBV25-1 | TGTGCCAGCAGGGAAACAGGGGACGGGGCCAACGTCCTGACTTTC | CASRETGDGANVLTF
TRBJ2-1 | . | . | TRBV21-1 | TGTGCCAGCACCGCCGGGCAGGACAGGGGGCAAGATGAGCAGTTCTTC | CASTAGQDRGQDEQFF
TRBJ1-2 | TRBD1 | . | TRBV4-3 | TGCGCCAGCAGCCAAGAACTGGGGAAGAGGGACAGAAACTTCTACACCTTC | CASSQELGKRDRNFYTF
TRBJ1-2 | . | few | TRBV5-5 | TGTGCCAGCAGCTTGGGGCGGACGTTTGGCTACACCTTC | CASSLGRTFGYTF
TRBJ2-1 | TRBD2 | few | TRBV30 | TGTGCCTGGAGTGTATGGGTACTAGCGGGGGTACGCTCCTACAATGAGCAGTTCTTC | CAWSVWVLAGVRSYNEQFF
TRBJ2-2 | . | . | TRBV5-1 | TGCGCCAGCAGCCCTGATGGGCCTGGGACCGGGGAGCTGTTTTTT | CASSPDGPGTGELFF
TRBJ1-1 | . | . | TRBV20-1 | TGCAGTACTCAGGGTAACACTGAAGCTTTCTTT | CSTQGNTEAFF
TRBJ2-4 | TRBD1 | . | TRBV7-9 | TGTGCCAGCAGCTGGACCGGACAGGGGGACATTCAGTACTTC | CASSWTGQGDIQYF
TRBJ2-1 | . | few | TRBV15 | TGTGCCACCAATCAACCCGGGGGCGGCAATGAGCAGTTCTTC | CATNQPGGGNEQFF
TRBJ2-1 | . | . | TRBV7-2 | TGTGCCAGCAGCTTAGATGCCTATGAGCAGTTCTTC | CASSLDAYEQFF
TRBJ1-1 | TRBD1 | few | TRBV7-9 | TGTGCCAGCAGCTCTTTGACAGGGAGAGCTTTCTTT | CASSSLTGRAFF
TRBJ2-1 | . | . | TRBV2 | TGTGCCAGCAGGAAGGAGGTTAGCTCCTACAATGAGCAGTTCTTC | CASRKEVSSYNEQFF
TRBJ1-5 | . | . | TRBV4-3 | TGCGCCAGCAGCCAAGATGGGAATCAGCCCCAGCATTTT | CASSQDGNQPQHF
TRBJ2-1 | . | . | TRBV5-1 | TGCGCCAGCAGCTTGGAGGGGATCTACAATGAGCAGTTCTTC | CASSLEGIYNEQFF
TRBJ2-7 | TRBD1 | . | TRBV25-1 | TGTGCCAGCAGTGAATCGGGGACAGGTCCCTACGAGCAGTACTTC | CASSESGTGPYEQYF
TRBJ2-7 | . | few | TRBV30 | TGTGCCTGGAGTGTGGGAGCGGCAGCGGCTGCCTACGAGCAGTACTTC | CAWSVGAAAAAYEQYF
TRBJ2-1 | . | . | TRBV7-2 | TGTGCCAGCAGCTTAGGGCAGGGCTCCTACAATGAGCAGTTCTTC | CASSLGQGSYNEQFF
TRBJ2-5 | . | . | TRBV11-2 | TGTGCCAGCAGCAAACAGGAGACCCAGTACTTC | CASSKQETQYF
TRBJ2-3 | . | . | TRBV30 | TGTGCCTGGGAGGAGACAGATACGCAGTATTTT | CAWEETDTQYF
TRBJ2-6 | . | . | TRBV15 | TGTGCCACCGCCCGGGGAGCCCGAGGCTCTGGGGCCAACGTCCTGACTTTC | CATARGARGSGANVLTF
TRBJ2-2 | . | few | TRBV5-6 | TGTGCCAGCAGCTTGTCTGGAACTTACACCGGGGAGCTGTTTTTT | CASSLSGTYTGELFF
TRBJ1-2 | TRBD1 | few | TRBV4-3 | TGCGCCAGCAGCCAAAAACAGGGGGCGGGTGGCTACACCTTC | CASSQKQGAGGYTF
TRBJ1-4 | . | . | TRBV30 | TGTGCCTGGAGTGTGGGGAGGGAGGATGAAAAACTGTTTTTT | CAWSVGREDEKLFF
TRBJ2-5 | TRBD1 | . | TRBV5-1 | TGCGCCAGCAGCCTACGAACTGGGACAGGGGGTGGAGAGACCCAGTACTTC | CASSLRTGTGGGETQYF
TRBJ1-6 | . | . | TRBV2 | TGTGCCAGCAGGGGTTGGGGCCGGGATTCACCCCTCCACTTT | CASRGWGRDSPLHF
TRBJ1-2 | . | . | TRBV30 | TGTGCCTGGACGAAATCGGTTGAAGGCTACACCTTC | CAWTKSVEGYTF
TRBJ2-1 | TRBD1 | . | TRBV7-9 | TGTGCCAGCAGCTTACTCTCCAGGGGGTGGGAGCAGTTCTTC | CASSLLSRGWEQFF
TRBJ2-7 | . | . | TRBV6-1 | TGTGCCAGCAGTGTGCGGGGGCCGCATTACGAGCAGTACTTC | CASSVRGPHYEQYF
TRBJ2-5 | . | few | TRBV7-6 | TGTGCCAGCAGCCCGGAGTGGGACGAGACCCAGTACTTC | CASSPEWDETQYF
TRBJ2-7 | . | . | TRBV6-5 | TGTGCCAGCAGTTACTCCCCCATCGGGGGTAACGAGCAGTACTTC | CASSYSPIGGNEQYF
TRBJ1-1 | . | . | TRBV29-1 | TGCAGCGCAACTGAAGCTTTCTTT | CSATEAFF
TRBJ2-7 | . | . | TRBV10-3 | TGTGCCATCAGTGCGAAAGGGTCCCACGAGCAGTACTTC | CAISAKGSHEQYF
TRBJ1-2 | . | few | TRBV29-1 | TGCAGCGTTGACAGGGGAACCTATGGCTACACCTTC | CSVDRGTYGYTF
TRBJ1-2 | TRBD1 | . | TRBV6-5 | TGTGCCAGCAGTACAAGAGGGGGCGGGTCTCCGTACACCTTC | CASSTRGGGSPYTF
TRBJ2-6 | TRBD1 | few | TRBV19 | TGTGCCAGTAGTCCGGGGACAGGGGGCTCTGGGGCCAACGTCCTGACTTTC | CASSPGTGGSGANVLTF
TRBJ2-4 | . | once | TRBV30 | TGTGCCTGGAGTGTTGAGACTAGAGCCCTACAAAACATTCAGTACTTC | CAWSVETRALQNIQYF
TRBJ1-2 | TRBD1 | once | TRBV15 | TGTGCCACCAGCAGAGGAGCTCCGGGACAGGGCTCTGGAGGCTACACCTTC | CATSRGAPGQGSGGYTF